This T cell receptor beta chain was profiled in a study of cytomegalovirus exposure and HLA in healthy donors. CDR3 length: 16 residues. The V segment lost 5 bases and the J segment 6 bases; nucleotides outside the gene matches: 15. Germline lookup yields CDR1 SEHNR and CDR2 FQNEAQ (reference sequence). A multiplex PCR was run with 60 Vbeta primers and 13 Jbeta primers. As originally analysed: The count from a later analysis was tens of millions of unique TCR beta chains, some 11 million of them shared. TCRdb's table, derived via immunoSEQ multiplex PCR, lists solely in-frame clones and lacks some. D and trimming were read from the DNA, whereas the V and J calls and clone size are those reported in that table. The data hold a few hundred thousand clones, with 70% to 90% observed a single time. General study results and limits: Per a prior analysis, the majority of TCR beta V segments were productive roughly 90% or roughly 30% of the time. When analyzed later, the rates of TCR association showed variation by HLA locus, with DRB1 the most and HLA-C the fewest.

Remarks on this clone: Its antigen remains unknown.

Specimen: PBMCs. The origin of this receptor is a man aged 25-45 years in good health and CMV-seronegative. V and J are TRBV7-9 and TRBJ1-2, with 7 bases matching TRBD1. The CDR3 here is CASSARLTGALDGYTF. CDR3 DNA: TGTGCCAGCAGCGCCAGACTTACAGGGGCGCTTGATGGCTACACCTTC.